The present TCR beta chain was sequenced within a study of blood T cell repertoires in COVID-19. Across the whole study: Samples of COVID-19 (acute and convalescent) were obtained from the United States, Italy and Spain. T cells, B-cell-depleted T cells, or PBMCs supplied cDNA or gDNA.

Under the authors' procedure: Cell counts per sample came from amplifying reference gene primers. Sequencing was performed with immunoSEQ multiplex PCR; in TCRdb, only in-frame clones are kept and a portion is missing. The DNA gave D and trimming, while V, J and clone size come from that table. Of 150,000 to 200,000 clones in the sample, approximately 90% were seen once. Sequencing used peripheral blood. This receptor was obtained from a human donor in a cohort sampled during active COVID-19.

CDR3 bases: TGTGCCAGCAGTGACCGGGGACAGTTCTACGAGCAGTACTTC. Translated: CASSDRGQFYEQYF. V is TRBV2 and J is TRBJ2-7; TRBD1 matches at 7 bases. The CDR3 sequence is 14 residues long. Losses at the gene ends were 3 bases for V and 3 bases for J; bases not matched to a gene: 5. Germline CDR1 and CDR2: SNHLY and FYNNEI.